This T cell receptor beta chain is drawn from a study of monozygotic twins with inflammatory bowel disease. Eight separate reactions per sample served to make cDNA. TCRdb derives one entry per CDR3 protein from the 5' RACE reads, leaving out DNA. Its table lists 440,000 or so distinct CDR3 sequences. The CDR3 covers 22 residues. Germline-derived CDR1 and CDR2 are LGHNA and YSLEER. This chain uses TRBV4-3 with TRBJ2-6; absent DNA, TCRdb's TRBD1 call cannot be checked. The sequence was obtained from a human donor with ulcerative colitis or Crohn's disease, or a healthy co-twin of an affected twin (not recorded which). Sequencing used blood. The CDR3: CASSYSFVGSTGAPSGANVLTF.